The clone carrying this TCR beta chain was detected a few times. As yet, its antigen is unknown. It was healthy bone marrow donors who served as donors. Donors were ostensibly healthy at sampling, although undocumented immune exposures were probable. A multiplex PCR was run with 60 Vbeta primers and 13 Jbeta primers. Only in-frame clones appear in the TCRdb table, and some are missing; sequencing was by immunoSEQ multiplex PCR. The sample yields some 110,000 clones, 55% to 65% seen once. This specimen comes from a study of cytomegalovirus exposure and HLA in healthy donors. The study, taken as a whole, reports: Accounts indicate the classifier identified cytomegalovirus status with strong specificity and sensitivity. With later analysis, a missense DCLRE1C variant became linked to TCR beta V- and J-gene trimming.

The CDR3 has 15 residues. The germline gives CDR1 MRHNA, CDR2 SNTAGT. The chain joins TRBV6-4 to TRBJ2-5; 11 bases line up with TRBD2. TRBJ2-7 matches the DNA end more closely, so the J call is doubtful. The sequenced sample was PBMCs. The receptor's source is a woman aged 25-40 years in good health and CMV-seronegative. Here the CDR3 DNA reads TGTGCCAGCAGTGACTCTAGCGGGAGGGCCTACGAGCAGTACTTC. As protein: CASSDSSGRAYEQYF.